These T cell receptor beta chains were read from a single sample in a study of cytomegalovirus exposure and HLA in healthy donors. Generated by immunoSEQ multiplex PCR, the TCRdb table keeps only in-frame clones and is missing some. The sample spans some 67,000 clones; the ten largest clones claim 1.5% to 2%. Sequenced: PBMCs. These receptors all come from a woman aged 25 to 39 in good health and CMV-seronegative. Each CDR3 is given with its conserved first and last residue. The order of the fields is V gene, J gene, D gene, CDR3 protein, CDR3 DNA. The D gene is left open where the match is weak.

>TRBV7-6|TRBJ2-1|TRBD2
CASSVERGATNNEQFF
TGTGCCAGCAGCGTTGAGCGGGGGGCCACCAACAATGAGCAGTTCTTC
>TRBV11-2|TRBJ2-6|.
CASSSTGGANVLTF
TGTGCCAGCTCTTCGACCGGGGGGGCCAACGTCCTGACTTTC
>TRBV5-8|TRBJ2-7|.
CASSFRQGVYEQYF
TGTGCCAGCAGCTTTAGGCAGGGCGTTTACGAGCAGTACTTC
>TRBV7-3|TRBJ2-7|.
CASSLTAASDEQYF
TGTGCCAGCAGCTTAACGGCGGCTAGCGACGAGCAGTACTTC
>TRBV20-1|TRBJ1-1|.
CSARLNTEAFF
TGCAGTGCTCGGTTGAACACTGAAGCTTTCTTT
>TRBV6-6|TRBJ2-7|.
CASSPLYEQYF
TGTGCCAGCAGTCCCCTGTACGAGCAGTACTTC
>TRBV6-5|TRBJ1-1|.
CASSYSPGNTEAFF
TGTGCCAGCAGTTATTCTCCAGGGAACACTGAAGCTTTCTTT
>TRBV29-1|TRBJ1-5|.
CSVVSSGSNQPQHF
TGCAGCGTTGTATCTTCGGGGAGCAATCAGCCCCAGCATTTT
>TRBV6-5|TRBJ1-1|.
CASTPWGGTEAFF
TGTGCCAGCACTCCCTGGGGGGGAACTGAAGCTTTCTTT
>TRBV18|TRBJ2-7|.
CASSPGIDRTYEQYF
TGTGCCAGCTCACCCGGCATTGACAGGACCTACGAGCAGTACTTC
>TRBV28|TRBJ1-5|TRBD1
CAIGGTVPNQPQHF
TGTGCCATAGGAGGGACAGTCCCCAATCAGCCCCAGCATTTT
>TRBV18|TRBJ2-7|.
CASSPGPGAYEQYF
TGTGCCAGCTCACCAGGGCCAGGGGCCTACGAGCAGTACTTC
>TRBV7-6|TRBJ2-7|.
CASSPRESSYEQYF
TGTGCCAGCAGCCCCCGGGAGAGCTCCTACGAGCAGTACTTC
>TRBV27|TRBJ1-5|.
CASSLWSGFNQPQHF
TGTGCCAGCAGTTTATGGAGTGGGTTCAATCAGCCCCAGCATTTT
>TRBV29-1|TRBJ1-5|.
CSVTAGYSNQPQHF
TGCAGCGTGACAGCTGGATATAGCAATCAGCCCCAGCATTTT
>TRBV20-1|TRBJ2-1|.
CSARGNNEQFF
TGCAGTGCCAGGGGAAACAATGAGCAGTTCTTC
>TRBV5-6|TRBJ1-1|.
CASSLVTGTEAFF
TGTGCCAGCAGCTTGGTTACGGGGACTGAAGCTTTCTTT
>TRBV5-1|TRBJ2-5|TRBD2
CASSLGTSGGANLETQYF
TGCGCCAGCAGCTTGGGGACTAGCGGGGGGGCGAATTTGGAGACCCAGTACTTC